One T cell receptor beta chain is described in this entry. Its antigen remains unidentified. This record comes from a study of T cell responses to AZD1222 COVID-19 vaccine. TCRdb keeps only in-frame clones here, not all; method: immunoSEQ multiplex PCR. Among roughly 76,000 clones, roughly 90% were seen once, and the ten largest hold about a tenth. Study-level points and caveats: Targets within unmutated variant regions were reportedly found for nearly half of spike-specific TCRs. Clonal diversity was possibly underestimated, and the donors were mostly white British, with more females.

V lost 3 bases and J lost 4; bases outside the gene matches: 4. The germline V gene has CDR1 SGHAT and CDR2 FQNNGV. The CDR3 runs to 14 residues. The input for sequencing was peripheral blood, taken on day 0 of AZD1222 vaccination. This clonotype was sampled from an adult in good health. The V call is TRBV11-2, the J call TRBJ2-5; 8 positions match TRBD1. CDR3 loop: CASSFQGARETQYF. For the CDR3, the DNA is TGTGCCAGCAGCTTCCAGGGGGCGCGAGAGACCCAGTACTTC. Full variable domain (remainder filled in from reference TRBV11-2 and TRBJ2-5): EAGVAQSPRYKIIEKRQSVAFWCNPISGHATLYWYQQILGQGPKLLIQFQNNGVVDDSQLPKDRFSAERLKGVDSTLKIQPAKLEDSAVYLCASSFQGARETQYFGPGTRLLVL.